A single sample is the source of the 15 T cell receptor beta chains below, sequenced in a study of T cells in Graves' hyperthyroidism and ophthalmopathy (dated by TCRdb to between 2019 and 2020). Libraries were made using multiplex PCR. Sequenced using an Illumina HiSeq 2000. Amplification of TCR beta CDR3 regions was carried out from RNA transcripts. The TCR CDR3 was subjected to a first round of RT-PCR using the HTBI primer set and the Qiagen OneStep RT-PCR kit. The public sequencing data were trimmed at Q25 with fastp and processed into clonotypes with MiXCR by TCRdb, which kept only in-frame beta chains. CDR3 protein sequences are deduplicated, and each keeps its most common genes and DNA. Recorded for this sample are about 480,000 distinct CDR3 sequences; around 15% of them occurred a single time. The ten largest clonotypes hold 17% of the sample. Sequenced input: blood. These receptor sequences come from a woman aged 18-30 years with Graves' hyperthyroidism.

The chain carries TRBV5-1 and TRBJ2-2, with a weak D call TRBD1 (5 bases). The CDR3 runs to 14 residues. Germline V lookup: CDR1 SGHRS, CDR2 YFSETQ. V lost 7 bases and J lost 0, with 10 bases in between. CDR3 sequence reads: CASGAEPNTGELFF. The CDR3 bases are TGCGCCAGCGGGGCGGAACCGAACACCGGGGAGCTGTTTTTT.

This clonotype was observed at least ten times. The CDR3 loop is CASSFMGRGQGEQYF. The CDR3 region has the DNA TGTGCCAGCAGTTTTATGGGGAGGGGACAGGGCGAGCAGTACTTC. The chain recombines TRBV12-3 or TRBV12-4 with TRBJ2-7, with 9 bases matching TRBD1. CDR3 length: 15 amino acids. With 3 bases clipped from V and 6 bases from J, the junction kept 9 bases outside the gene matches.

The sample holds many counts of this clonotype. The chain couples TRBV3-1 to TRBJ1-1; tentative D call: TRBD1 (5 bases). Germline assignment: CDR1 LGHDT and CDR2 YNNKEL (reference sequence). Trimming stripped 5 bases from V and 6 bases from J, with 10 bases between. This CDR3 comprises 12 residues. This CDR3 is CASSGDDSEAFF. CDR3 sequence (DNA): TGTGCCAGCAGCGGGGACGATTCTGAAGCTTTCTTT.

At least ten counts were recorded for this clonotype. The chain joins TRBV12-3 or TRBV12-4 to TRBJ2-6, with 10 bases fitting TRBD1. J was trimmed by 3 bases and V by 5 bases; bases with no gene match: 7. The CDR3 totals 17 residues. DNA for the CDR3: TGTGCCAGCAGTCTCAGACAGGGGGCGTTTGGGGCCAACGTCCTGACTTTC. The encoded protein is CASSLRQGAFGANVLTF.

The table lists this clonotype with a few counts. The V gene is TRBV24-1, the J gene TRBJ2-2; 14 nucleotides align to TRBD2. Unmatched junction bases numbered 6, after V lost 4 bases and J lost 6 bases. This CDR3 contains 17 residues. Germline loops: CDR1 KGHDR, CDR2 SFDVKD. CDR3 DNA: TGTGCCACCAGTGACTCGACTAGCGGGAGGGGAGCCGGGGAGCTGTTTTTT. It encodes CATSDSTSGRGAGELFF.

This clonotype has a count of ten or more. This rearrangement joins TRBV20-1 to TRBJ2-5; 13 nucleotides agree with TRBD2. This CDR3 spans 14 amino acids. Per the germline V gene, CDR1 is DFQATT and CDR2 is SNEGSKA (reference sequence). V shed 6 bases and J 0 bases; nucleotides not matched to a gene: 1. The CDR3 nucleotides read TGCAGTGCCGGGACTAGCGGGGACCAAGAGACCCAGTACTTC. Translated: CSAGTSGDQETQYF.

This clonotype was seen ten or more times. The rearrangement uses TRBV5-1 and TRBJ1-1; D is perhaps TRBD1 (5 bases). CDR3 length: 14 residues. The V gene lost 0 bases and the J gene lost 4 bases, with 10 bases spanning the gap. Germline CDR1 reads SGHRS; CDR2 reads YFSETQ. Here the CDR3 reads CASSLGQGGTEAFF. The CDR3 region has the DNA TGCGCCAGCAGCTTGGGGCAGGGTGGCACTGAAGCTTTCTTT.

This clonotype was observed many times. This rearrangement joins TRBV10-3 to TRBJ2-7; TRBD2 aligns across 8 bases. Losses at the gene ends were 5 bases for V and 6 bases for J; bases not matched to a gene: 6. Germline values: CDR1 ENHRY, CDR2 SYGVKD. The CDR3 totals 13 residues. DNA for the CDR3: TGTGCCATCAGTCCGGGACTAGGGGGCGAGCAGTACGTC. This translates into CAISPGLGGEQYV.

The rearrangement links TRBV12-3 or TRBV12-4 to TRBJ1-1; 10 positions agree with TRBD1. The CDR3 spans 14 residues. The J segment lost 7 bases and the V segment lost 8 bases, leaving 10 bases of the junction unmatched. The CDR3 region has the DNA TGTGCCAGCTCACCAGACAGGGGGCTGAGTGAAGCTTTCTTT. Translation: CASSPDRGLSEAFF.

The chain joins TRBV24-1 to TRBJ2-2; no clear D gene. The germline gives CDR1 KGHDR, CDR2 SFDVKD. With 6 bases removed from V and 4 bases from J, the gap between germline ends came to 26 bases. The CDR3 has 19 amino acids. The CDR3 DNA follows: TGTGCCACCAGTATTCTCGTGGTCAAATTTTCGACCTTCACCGGGGAGCTGTTTTTT. It is translated as CATSILVVKFSTFTGELFF.

There are many counts of this clonotype. V is TRBV19 and J is TRBJ2-5, with D unclear. Germline V gene data show CDR1 as LNHDA and CDR2 as SQIVND (reference sequence). This CDR3 comprises 15 residues. The V gene lost 2 bases and the J gene lost 1 base, with 11 bases spanning the gap. The CDR3 nucleotides read TGTGCCAGTAGTATAAGGCGTCTTTCCCAAGAGACCCAGTACTTC. Translated, it gives CASSIRRLSQETQYF.

The chain is built from TRBV12-3 or TRBV12-4 and TRBJ2-2; 8 nucleotides match TRBD2. The CDR3 is 13 residues long. The junction had 12 bases not matched to a gene; V was cut back by 11 bases and J by 10 bases. CDR3 nucleotide sequence: TGTGCCGCAGGTCTAGCGGGCCTAGCGGAGCTGTTTTTT. This sequence encodes CAAGLAGLAELFF.

The gene calls are TRBV15 and TRBJ2-3; 10 nucleotides align to TRBD2. V shed 0 bases and J 1 base; nucleotides not matched to a gene: 7. The CDR3 covers 18 residues. Germline CDR1 reads LNHNV; CDR2 reads YYDKDF (reference sequence). CDR3 region: CATSRDTSGRVGTDTQYF. DNA of the CDR3: TGTGCCACCAGCAGAGATACGAGCGGGAGGGTTGGCACAGATACGCAGTATTTT.

This clonotype was counted ten times or more. The chain has TRBV11-2 and TRBJ1-3; D might be TRBD1 (5 bases). This CDR3 region has 17 residues. Germline V lookup: CDR1 SGHAT, CDR2 FQNNGV. Trimming took 5 bases from V and 2 from J, leaving 19 bases between them. DNA for the CDR3: TGTGCCAGCAGCGTAGGCCCCGACAGCGTGCCTGGAAACACCATATATTTT. It translates to CASSVGPDSVPGNTIYF. Full variable domain (outside the CDR3, taken from reference TRBV11-2 and TRBJ1-3): EAGVAQSPRYKIIEKRQSVAFWCNPISGHATLYWYQQILGQGPKLLIQFQNNGVVDDSQLPKDRFSAERLKGVDSTLKIQPAKLEDSAVYLCASSVGPDSVPGNTIYFGEGSWLTVV.

This clonotype was recorded at least ten times. The chain is built from TRBV11-2 and TRBJ1-1; D is perhaps TRBD1 (5 bases). Germline lookup yields CDR1 SGHAT and CDR2 FQNNGV. The CDR3 runs to 15 residues. Trimming took off 0 bases at V and 1 base at J, with 9 bases between the two ends. The CDR3 loop is CASSLDRTGNTEAFF. CDR3 DNA: TGTGCCAGCAGCTTAGACCGTACAGGGAACACTGAAGCTTTCTTT. Full variable domain (rest looked up from reference TRBV11-2 and TRBJ1-1): EAGVAQSPRYKIIEKRQSVAFWCNPISGHATLYWYQQILGQGPKLLIQFQNNGVVDDSQLPKDRFSAERLKGVDSTLKIQPAKLEDSAVYLCASSLDRTGNTEAFFGQGTRLTVV.